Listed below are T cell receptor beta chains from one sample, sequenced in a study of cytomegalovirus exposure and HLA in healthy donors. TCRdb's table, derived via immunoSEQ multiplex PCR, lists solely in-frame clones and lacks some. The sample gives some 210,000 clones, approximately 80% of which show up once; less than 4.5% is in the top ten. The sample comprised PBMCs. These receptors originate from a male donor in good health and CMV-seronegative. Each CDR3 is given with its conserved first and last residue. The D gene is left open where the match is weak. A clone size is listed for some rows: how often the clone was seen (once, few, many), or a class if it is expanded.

CDR3 DNA: TGTGCCAGCCTTCTCGGGACAGGGGGCACTGAAGCTTTCTTT
CDR3 protein: CASLLGTGGTEAFF
J gene: TRBJ1-1
D gene: -
V gene: TRBV21-1
clone size: -

CDR3 DNA: TGTGCCTGGAGTCCCAACAGGGGGCGCAGGTTTTTACTCGATGAAAAACTGTTTTTT
CDR3 protein: CAWSPNRGRRFLLDEKLFF
J gene: TRBJ1-4
D gene: TRBD1
V gene: TRBV30
clone size: -

CDR3 DNA: TGTGCCAGTAGTACCGGCGGGGGGGCGGCTCAGCCCCAGCATTTT
CDR3 protein: CASSTGGGAAQPQHF
J gene: TRBJ1-5
D gene: -
V gene: TRBV19
clone size: -

CDR3 DNA: TGTGCCAGCAGTTCGCTAGTGAACACCGGGGAGCTGTTTTTT
CDR3 protein: CASSSLVNTGELFF
J gene: TRBJ2-2
D gene: -
V gene: TRBV6-5
clone size: -

CDR3 DNA: TGTGCCAGCAGCTTGGCCCACGAGCAGTACTTC
CDR3 protein: CASSLAHEQYF
J gene: TRBJ2-7
D gene: -
V gene: TRBV7-9
clone size: -

CDR3 DNA: TGTGCCTGGAGTCTAGGAAGCCAAGAGACCCAGTACTTC
CDR3 protein: CAWSLGSQETQYF
J gene: TRBJ2-5
D gene: -
V gene: TRBV30
clone size: -

CDR3 DNA: TGTGCCAGCAGCGTAGCCAGTTCCACCGGGGAGCTGTTTTTT
CDR3 protein: CASSVASSTGELFF
J gene: TRBJ2-2
D gene: -
V gene: TRBV9
clone size: -

CDR3 DNA: TGTGCCAGCAGCTTAAAAAACCCCCTAGCGACGAGCCGGGAGACCCAGTACTTC
CDR3 protein: CASSLKNPLATSRETQYF
J gene: TRBJ2-5
D gene: -
V gene: TRBV7-3
clone size: -

CDR3 DNA: TGTGCCAGCAGTATCGGGACAGGGGTGAAAGAGACCCAGTACTTC
CDR3 protein: CASSIGTGVKETQYF
J gene: TRBJ2-5
D gene: TRBD1
V gene: TRBV5-5
clone size: -

CDR3 DNA: TGTGCCAGGACCGGGACAGGGAATAATTCACCCCTCCACTTT
CDR3 protein: CARTGTGNNSPLHF
J gene: TRBJ1-6
D gene: TRBD1
V gene: TRBV28
clone size: -

CDR3 DNA: TGCGCCAGCAGCTTGCAAGGAGGAACAGATACGCAGTATTTT
CDR3 protein: CASSLQGGTDTQYF
J gene: TRBJ2-3
D gene: -
V gene: TRBV5-1
clone size: -

CDR3 DNA: TGTGCCAGTAGTATCGGGTCAGGGTGGGTCCACGAGCAGTACTTC
CDR3 protein: CASSIGSGWVHEQYF
J gene: TRBJ2-7
D gene: -
V gene: TRBV19
clone size: -

CDR3 DNA: TGTGCCAGCAGCCCCACAGGGGGCATCACCGGGGAGCTGTTTTTT
CDR3 protein: CASSPTGGITGELFF
J gene: TRBJ2-2
D gene: TRBD1
V gene: TRBV7-6
clone size: once

CDR3 DNA: TGTGCCAGCAGCTCGGGACTAGCGCATGAGCAGTTCTTC
CDR3 protein: CASSSGLAHEQFF
J gene: TRBJ2-1
D gene: TRBD2
V gene: TRBV5-4
clone size: once

CDR3 DNA: TGTGCCAGCAGTTTATATCCCGTCGAGCAGTACTTC
CDR3 protein: CASSLYPVEQYF
J gene: TRBJ2-7
D gene: -
V gene: TRBV27
clone size: -

CDR3 DNA: TGTGCCAGCAGTGATACCCCCAGGGGTATAGGCAATCAGCCCCAGCATTTT
CDR3 protein: CASSDTPRGIGNQPQHF
J gene: TRBJ1-5
D gene: -
V gene: TRBV2
clone size: -

CDR3 DNA: TGCACCAGCAGCCAAGAACCGCTAGCGGGAGTTAGCGAGCAGTACTTC
CDR3 protein: CTSSQEPLAGVSEQYF
J gene: TRBJ2-7
D gene: -
V gene: TRBV1
clone size: -

CDR3 DNA: TGTGCCAGCAGCAACAGGGAAAGATCTAGGGCCAACGTCCTGACTTTC
CDR3 protein: CASSNRERSRANVLTF
J gene: TRBJ2-6
D gene: -
V gene: TRBV5-4
clone size: once

CDR3 DNA: TGTGCCAGCACTACCCCTGGGGCGACAGGGGACACCGGGGAGCTGTTTTTT
CDR3 protein: CASTTPGATGDTGELFF
J gene: TRBJ2-2
D gene: TRBD1
V gene: TRBV25-1
clone size: -

CDR3 DNA: TGTGCCAGCAGTTCTTCAGGGAAGACCCAGTACTTC
CDR3 protein: CASSSSGKTQYF
J gene: TRBJ2-5
D gene: -
V gene: TRBV28
clone size: -

CDR3 DNA: TGTGCCAGCAGCCGCGCAGGGTATGGAGATACGCAGTATTTT
CDR3 protein: CASSRAGYGDTQYF
J gene: TRBJ2-3
D gene: -
V gene: TRBV7-9
clone size: once

CDR3 DNA: TGCGCCAGCAGCTTGGGAGTCGCTAGCGGGACCCTCGGGGAGACCCAGTACTTC
CDR3 protein: CASSLGVASGTLGETQYF
J gene: TRBJ2-5
D gene: TRBD2
V gene: TRBV5-1
clone size: -

CDR3 DNA: TGTGCCAGTAGCCATGACAGGGGGCTTCAGGAGACCCAGTACTTC
CDR3 protein: CASSHDRGLQETQYF
J gene: TRBJ2-5
D gene: TRBD1
V gene: TRBV19
clone size: -

CDR3 DNA: TGTGCCAGCTGGACAGGGGACAACTATGGCTACACCTTC
CDR3 protein: CASWTGDNYGYTF
J gene: TRBJ1-2
D gene: TRBD1
V gene: TRBV6-1
clone size: -

CDR3 DNA: TGTGCCAGCAGTGAACCTTCGTACGAGCAGTACTTC
CDR3 protein: CASSEPSYEQYF
J gene: TRBJ2-7
D gene: -
V gene: TRBV6-1
clone size: -

CDR3 DNA: TGTGCCAGCAGTCCTATTCGGGGGTACGAGCAGTACTTC
CDR3 protein: CASSPIRGYEQYF
J gene: TRBJ2-7
D gene: -
V gene: TRBV6-5
clone size: -

CDR3 DNA: TGTGCCAGCAGCGAGGGGTCTTACAATGAGCAGTTCTTC
CDR3 protein: CASSEGSYNEQFF
J gene: TRBJ2-1
D gene: -
V gene: TRBV9
clone size: -

CDR3 DNA: TGTGCCAGCAGTGACTTGGAGGGACCAGTGTGGAATGAGCAGTTCTTC
CDR3 protein: CASSDLEGPVWNEQFF
J gene: TRBJ2-1
D gene: -
V gene: TRBV6-4
clone size: -

CDR3 DNA: TGTGCCAGCAGCTTAGGAGCGGGAAACTACGAGCAGTACTTC
CDR3 protein: CASSLGAGNYEQYF
J gene: TRBJ2-7
D gene: TRBD2
V gene: TRBV13
clone size: -